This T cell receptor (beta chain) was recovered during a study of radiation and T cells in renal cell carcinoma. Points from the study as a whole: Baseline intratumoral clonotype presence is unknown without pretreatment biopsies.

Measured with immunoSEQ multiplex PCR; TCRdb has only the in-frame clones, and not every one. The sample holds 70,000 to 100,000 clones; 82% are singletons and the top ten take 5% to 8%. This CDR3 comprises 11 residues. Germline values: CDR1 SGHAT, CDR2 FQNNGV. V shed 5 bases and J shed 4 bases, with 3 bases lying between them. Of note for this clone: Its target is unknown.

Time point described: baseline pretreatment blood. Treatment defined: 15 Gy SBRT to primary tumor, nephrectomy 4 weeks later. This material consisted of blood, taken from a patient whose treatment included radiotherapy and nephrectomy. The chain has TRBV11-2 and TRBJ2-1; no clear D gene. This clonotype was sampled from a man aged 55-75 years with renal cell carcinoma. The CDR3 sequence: CASSTYNEQFF. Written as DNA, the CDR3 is TGTGCCAGCAGCACATACAATGAGCAGTTCTTC. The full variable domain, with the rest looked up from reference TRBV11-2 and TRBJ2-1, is EAGVAQSPRYKIIEKRQSVAFWCNPISGHATLYWYQQILGQGPKLLIQFQNNGVVDDSQLPKDRFSAERLKGVDSTLKIQPAKLEDSAVYLCASSTYNEQFFGPGTRLTVL.